This T cell receptor beta chain came from a study of regulatory T cells in long-lasting Graves disease (dated by TCRdb to the early 2020s). The study in broad terms: Persistent Graves' disease was defined as antithyroid drug treatment for over 5 years with persistently positive TSH receptor autoantibodies. Peripheral blood TCR sequencing and RNA sequencing compared persistent Graves' disease patients with newly diagnosed Graves' disease patients. The study took place in China and was registered as a clinical trial. Antithyroid drugs had been taken for 10 to 13 years on average by persistent Graves' disease patients in the clinical cohort. A total of around 35 samples underwent TCR sequencing, from about 13 patients with persistent Graves' disease and approximately 20 patients with newly diagnosed Graves' disease.

About this clonotype itself: Its antigen has not been determined. The sample holds no much larger clone one base away, and base qualities are not on file.

The time point label for this specimen denotes: persistent/refractory GD, antithyroid drugs over 5 years with positive TRAb. For both TCR sequencing and RNA sequencing, RNA was extracted from PBMCs using TRIzol. The diagnosis of Graves' disease followed American Thyroid Association guidelines. The patients came from an endocrinology department in Xi'an, China. Each patient gave approximately 9.7 milliliters of peripheral blood, collected in an EDTA anticoagulant tube. Ficoll Paque Plus density gradient separation was used to isolate PBMCs, and no further T cell sorting was done. An Agilent 2100 Bioanalyzer and agarose gel were used to check RNA quality, and a NanoDrop 2000 was used to measure RNA concentration. The investigation overall reported the following: Compared with newly diagnosed patients, persistent Graves' disease patients had lower TCR Shannon entropy and fewer highly expanded clones, which suggests clonal expansion. Only the TCR beta chain was sequenced and analyzed. Only peripheral blood was studied, because thyroid tissue, the primary lesion, was inaccessible. As a limitation, the authors acknowledged that the small sample size may reduce accuracy. Persistent patients shared more public clonotypes among themselves (around 2,700) than newly diagnosed patients did (about 970). Preferential use of TRBV28, TRBJ1-2 and TRBJ2-5 was observed in persistent disease, whereas TRBV20-1 and TRBJ2-1 were favored in newly diagnosed disease.

V is cut by 0 bases and J by 1 base, and the space between the germline ends is 10 bases. CDR1 and CDR2 (SGHRS, YFSETQ) derive from the germline V gene. Including cysteine and phenylalanine, the CDR3 has 16 amino acids. The retained sequence is limited to the CDR3, 48 bases, with the frame set at the first base. The receptor library was made with multiplex PCR. Instrument on record: Illumina HiSeq 4000. To build TCR beta libraries, CDR3 regions were amplified by Arm-PCR using iRepertoire HTBI primers. Gel purification was performed on PCR products prior to sequencing. From the authors' description of their analysis: Gene usage analysis of CDR3 amino acid clonotypes relied on the roughly 58 TRBV and 13 to 15 TRBJ segments identified across samples. Filtered high-quality paired reads were merged into contigs using COPE and FqMerger. BLAST was used to align contigs to the IMGT TRBV, TRBD and TRBJ reference genes, and CDR3 was defined following IMGT. Clonotypes above 0.1% frequency were classified as highly expanded clones. Shannon entropy served as the measure of repertoire diversity, while the Gini coefficient captured V-J evenness. Clonotypes shared by more than one individual were considered public. TCRdb reanalyzed the raw reads on its own, using fastp at Q25 for trimming and MiXCR for clone calling, and kept in-frame beta chains. Records with the same CDR3 protein are collapsed into one entry carrying the most frequent genes and DNA. The V and J calls were determined by TCRdb, not by the authors. The sample yields about 290,000 distinct CDR3 sequences; around a fifth were counted once. Clones ranked in the top ten supply approximately 53% of the sample.

Recombination linked TRBV5-1 to TRBJ2-2; the D gene is possibly TRBD2, with 5 bases matching. Sequenced material: peripheral blood mononuclear cells (PBMCs), taken when the disease was refractory, from a patient treated with antithyroid drugs. The receptor's source is a female donor with Graves disease. The CDR3 region reads CASSLAGGLNTGELFF. The DNA reads as follows: TGCGCCAGCAGCTTGGCCGGAGGATTGAACACCGGGGAGCTGTTTTTT.